This T cell receptor beta chain came from a study of T cells in Graves' hyperthyroidism and ophthalmopathy. Regions amplified from RNA transcripts were the TCR beta CDR3 regions. During a first-round RT-PCR of the TCR CDR3, the HTBI primer set was used. MiXCR, applied by TCRdb to the multiplex PCR reads, yields one record per CDR3 protein. This repertoire shows around 450,000 distinct CDR3 sequences, approximately 13% found once; its top ten account for about 4.9%. Points on this clonotype: At one boundary the junction diverges from the germline segment, which might be a read error.

Germline CDR1 and CDR2: PRHDT and FYEKMQ (reference sequence). This CDR3 has 16 amino acids. This chain links TRBV13 with TRBJ2-7; 14 bases map to TRBD2. The receptor comes from a woman aged 18-29 years with Graves' hyperthyroidism. Sequencing used blood. As DNA, the CDR3 is TGTGCCAGCAGCGTAGGTGAGGGACTAGCGGGAGACGAGCAGTACTTC. It is translated as CASSVGEGLAGDEQYF.